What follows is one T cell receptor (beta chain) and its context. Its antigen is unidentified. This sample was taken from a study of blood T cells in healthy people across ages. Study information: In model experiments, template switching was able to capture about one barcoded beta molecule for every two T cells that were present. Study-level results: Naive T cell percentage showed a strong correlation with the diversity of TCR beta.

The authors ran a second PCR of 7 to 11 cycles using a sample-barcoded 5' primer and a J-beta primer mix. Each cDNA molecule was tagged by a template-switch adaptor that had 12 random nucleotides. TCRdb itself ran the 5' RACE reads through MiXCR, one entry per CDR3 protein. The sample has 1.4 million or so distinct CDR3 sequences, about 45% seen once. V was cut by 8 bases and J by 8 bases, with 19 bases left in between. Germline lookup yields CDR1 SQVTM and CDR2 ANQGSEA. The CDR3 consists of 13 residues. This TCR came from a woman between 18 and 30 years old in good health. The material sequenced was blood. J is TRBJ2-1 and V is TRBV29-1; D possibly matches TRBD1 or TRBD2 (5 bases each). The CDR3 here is CSFRDGRSDEQFF. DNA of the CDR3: TGCAGCTTCCGGGACGGAAGATCCGATGAGCAGTTCTTC.